One and the same sample provided the 7 T cell receptor beta chains below, sequenced in a study of T cells in Graves' hyperthyroidism and ophthalmopathy. The investigators amplified TCR beta CDR3 regions from RNA transcripts. Researchers ran a first-round RT-PCR on the TCR CDR3 using the HTBI primer set. Each CDR3 protein is one row after TCRdb ran MiXCR on the multiplex PCR reads. This table holds hundreds of thousands of distinct CDR3 sequences, roughly an eighth found once. Sequences were obtained from blood. These TCRs come from a woman between 40 and 50 years old with Graves' ophthalmopathy.

This rearrangement joins TRBV11-2 to TRBJ1-1; 9 nucleotides align to TRBD1. Germline V gene data show CDR1 as SGHAT and CDR2 as FQNNGV. There are 16 residues in the CDR3. With V trimmed by 4 bases and J by 5 bases, 11 bases remained unmatched. The CDR3 reads CASSSWGQGRRTEAFF. As DNA, the CDR3 is TGTGCCAGCAGCTCCTGGGGACAGGGAAGGAGGACTGAAGCTTTCTTT.

This clonotype was picked up many times. The CDR3 DNA follows: TGCAGCGTGTGGGGCGGGGGGGGCTCTGGGGCCAACGTCCTGACTTTC. Encoded protein: CSVWGGGGSGANVLTF. This chain uses TRBV29-1 with TRBJ2-6; TRBD2 aligns across 9 bases. The V segment lost 6 bases and the J segment 0 bases; nucleotides outside the gene matches: 6. Germline V gene sequence: CDR1 SQVTM, CDR2 ANQGSEA. This CDR3 spans 16 amino acids.

In its sample, this clonotype was seen many times. The chain employs TRBV5-5 and TRBJ2-3; D tentatively reads TRBD1 or TRBD2 (5 bases each). Trimming removed 1 base at V and 6 bases at J, with 18 bases between. Germline V gives CDR1 SGHKS, CDR2 YYEKEE (reference sequence). The CDR3 extends over 16 amino acids. CDR3 in DNA: TGTGCCAGCAGCTTGAGGGGTGGACAACCGGGGGATACGCAGTATTTT. This codes for CASSLRGGQPGDTQYF.

The gene calls are TRBV7-9 and TRBJ2-7; TRBD1 agrees at 8 bases. Germline CDR1 is SEHNR and CDR2 is FQNEAQ (reference sequence). The CDR3 spans 17 residues. V lost 5 bases and J lost 7; bases outside the gene matches: 19. In DNA form, the CDR3 reads TGTGCCAGCAGCGTCCTCCGACCGGGACAGGCGACCTGGGAGCAGTACTTC. This sequence encodes CASSVLRPGQATWEQYF.

Ten or more counts support this clonotype. The rearrangement links TRBV6-1 to TRBJ2-3; 11 bases are a match to TRBD2. Trimming took 6 bases from V and 2 from J; bases not matched to a gene: 1. CDR1 MNHNS and CDR2 SASEGT come from the germline V gene. There are 14 residues in the CDR3. The CDR3 DNA is TGTGCCAGCAGGACTAGCGGGGACACAGATACGCAGTATTTT. As protein: CASRTSGDTDTQYF.

This clonotype was seen repeatedly, ten times or more. The chain links TRBV6-2 or TRBV6-3 to TRBJ2-7, with D possibly being TRBD1 or TRBD2 (5 bases each). The germline CDR1 and CDR2 sequences are MNHEY and SVGEGT. V was cut by 2 bases and J by 5 bases, with 19 bases left in between. This CDR3 is 16 amino acids long. The CDR3 bases are TGTGCCAGCAGTTACGGCCTCTCGGGCTGGGACGACGAGCAGTACTTC. It codes for CASSYGLSGWDDEQYF.

This clonotype occurred many times. This chain links TRBV6-1 with TRBJ2-7; maybe TRBD2 (5 bases). Germline V CDR1 and CDR2: MNHNS, SASEGT. Trimming cost V 4 bases and J 1 base, with 11 bases left between them. The CDR3 has 14 residues. The CDR3 is CASSVQRRSYEQYF. CDR3 DNA sequence: TGTGCCAGCAGTGTCCAGCGGAGGTCCTACGAGCAGTACTTC.